The sequence of this T cell receptor beta chain was determined in a study of blood T cell repertoires in COVID-19. Study summary: COVID-19 samples, acute and convalescent, were from the United States, Italy and Spain. PBMCs, B-cell-depleted T cells, or T cells provided the cDNA or gDNA that made up the material.

Trimming at V came to 3 bases and at J to 6 bases, leaving 11 bases not matched to a gene. The germline CDR1 and CDR2 sequences are MNHNS and SASEGT. The CDR3 runs 15 residues. Original processing methods: Counts of nucleated cells, estimated from reference gene primer amplification, were obtained. Libraries were prepared by immunoSEQ multiplex PCR; TCRdb keeps only in-frame clonotypes and omits some of them. The DNA was the basis for D and trimming; V, J and clone size are from that table. The sample shows about 400,000 clones, approximately 91% of them seen only once. The sequenced sample was PBMCs or T cells enriched from blood (not recorded which). The sequence was collected from a woman in her thirties or forties with acute COVID-19. The rearrangement joins TRBV6-1 to TRBJ2-7; TRBD2 agrees at 7 bases. The CDR3 loop is CASSDPRGTVIEQYF. CDR3 bases: TGTGCCAGCAGTGACCCGCGGGGGACGGTCATCGAGCAGTACTTC.